The 14 T cell receptor beta chains in this list originate from one sample, sequenced in a study of cytomegalovirus exposure and HLA in healthy donors. The PCR employed 60 Vbeta primers together with 13 Jbeta primers. TCRdb's table, derived via immunoSEQ multiplex PCR, lists solely in-frame clones and lacks some. This sample has 150,000 to 200,000 clones; approximately 88% occur once, and the top ten carry around 0.93%. Sequenced input: PBMCs. The receptors here all came from a woman aged 25 to 45 in good health and CMV-seronegative.

This sequence joins TRBV4-1 and TRBJ1-1; D is uncertain. The CDR3 runs to 14 residues. The germline CDR1 and CDR2 sequences are MGHRA and YSYEKL. Trimming removed 7 bases at V and 6 bases at J, with 18 bases between. The CDR3: CASTTPAGSSEAFF. DNA for the CDR3: TGCGCCAGCACCACCCCAGCAGGCAGTTCTGAAGCTTTCTTT.

The CDR3 nucleotides are TGCGCCAGCAGCTTCTCGGGGGGGGATGAAAAACTGTTTTTT. Its translation is CASSFSGGDEKLFF. The chain employs TRBV5-1 and TRBJ1-4; D is possibly TRBD1 (5 bases). CDR1 is SGHRS, CDR2 YFSETQ, per germline. The CDR3 loop spans 14 amino acids. V lost 2 bases, J lost 6 bases, and 11 bases lay in between.

The chain links TRBV7-9 to TRBJ2-7; a weak D match, TRBD1 (7 bases). V was pared by 4 bases and J by 1 base, with 23 bases between. CDR1 is SEHNR and CDR2 is FQNEAQ in the germline V gene (reference sequence). The CDR3 has 18 amino acids. CDR3 sequence reads: CASSSGGRSEGASYEQYF. The CDR3 DNA sequence: TGTGCCAGCAGCTCAGGGGGGCGATCAGAGGGGGCTTCCTACGAGCAGTACTTC.

The chain recombines TRBV5-1 with TRBJ1-1; 12 bases align to TRBD1. V shed 5 bases and J 5 bases; nucleotides not matched to a gene: 10. CDR1 and CDR2 (germline): SGHRS, YFSETQ. The CDR3 sequence is 16 residues long. The DNA for the CDR3 is TGCGCCAGCAGAAGCCGGGACAGGGGGCGGGTGACTGAAGCTTTCTTT. Its protein product is CASRSRDRGRVTEAFF.

This clone was detected once. J is TRBJ1-5 and V is TRBV30; perhaps TRBD1 as D (6 bases). V gave up 4 bases and J gave up 5 bases, with 9 bases separating them. The germline V gene has CDR1 GTSNPN and CDR2 SVGIG (reference sequence). The length of the CDR3 is 12 residues. CDR3 amino acids: CAWTRGDQPQHF. The CDR3 coding sequence is TGTGCCTGGACCAGGGGTGATCAGCCCCAGCATTTT.

Details on this clone: An end of the junction differs from the germline gene, which may be a read error. This chain's CDR3 is CAASRARGPRGEPQHF. In DNA form, the CDR3 reads TGTGCCGCCAGCAGGGCCAGGGGGCCCCGTGGTGAGCCCCAGCATTTT. The rearrangement uses TRBV15 and TRBJ1-5, with 8 bases that match TRBD1. The length of the CDR3 is 16 residues. Germline V gene sequence: CDR1 LNHNV, CDR2 YYDKDF (reference sequence). Full variable domain (outside the CDR3, taken from reference TRBV15 and TRBJ1-5): DAMVIQNPRYQVTQFGKPVTLSCSQTLNHNVMYWYQQKSSQAPKLLFHYYDKDFNNEADTPDNFQSRRPNTSFCFLDIRSPGLGDTAMYLCAASRARGPRGEPQHFGDGTRLSIL.

The rearrangement uses TRBV11-2 and TRBJ2-7; D is perhaps TRBD1 (5 bases). Trimming left V 8 bases short and J 4 bases short, with 12 bases between. The CDR3 contains 12 residues. The V gene's germline CDR1 is SGHAT and CDR2 FQNNGV. The CDR3 sequence: CASCQGMYEQYF. In DNA, the CDR3 is TGTGCCAGCTGCCAGGGCATGTACGAGCAGTACTTC.

The rearrangement links TRBV28 to TRBJ2-3, with 9 bases that match TRBD1. Germline CDR1 is MDHEN and CDR2 is SYDVKM. The ends lost 5 bases at V and 4 bases at J; junction bases unmatched: 10. The CDR3 runs 16 residues. CDR3 DNA sequence: TGTGCCAGCAGTCAAGAGGGGACAGGGTCGTCAGATACGCAGTATTTT. Translation gives CASSQEGTGSSDTQYF.

This clone was recorded a few times. The V call is TRBV27, the J call TRBJ2-1; 10 bases line up with TRBD2. This CDR3 has 18 amino acids. J lost 4 bases, V lost 3 bases, and 12 bases had no gene match. From germline, CDR1 is MNHEY and CDR2 SMNVEV (reference sequence). The CDR3 is CASSFTSGILRPYNEQFF. The CDR3 DNA is TGTGCCAGCAGTTTCACTAGCGGGATTCTTAGACCGTACAATGAGCAGTTCTTC.

The chain carries TRBV15 and TRBJ2-7, with TRBD1 identical over 8 bases. Germline values: CDR1 LNHNV, CDR2 YYDKDF (reference sequence). Trimming at V came to 5 bases and at J to 4 bases, leaving 16 bases not matched to a gene. The CDR3 spans 17 residues. The CDR3 region is CATSPPRRAGGPYEQYF. The CDR3 DNA is TGTGCCACCAGCCCTCCGAGACGGGCAGGGGGCCCGTACGAGCAGTACTTC.

The V call is TRBV6-1, the J call TRBJ2-5; no clear D gene. From germline, CDR1 is MNHNS and CDR2 SASEGT. The CDR3 sequence is 13 residues long. V dropped 1 base and J dropped 7 bases, with 10 bases sitting between them. The CDR3: CASSEEQVGTQYF. Written as DNA, the CDR3 is TGTGCCAGCAGTGAAGAGCAGGTGGGGACCCAGTACTTC.

The genes are TRBV27 and TRBJ2-1; TRBD2 aligns across 11 bases. The V and J ends lost 6 bases and 4 bases, in that order; junction bases with no gene match: 2. The CDR3 spans 14 residues. Germline lookup yields CDR1 MNHEY and CDR2 SMNVEV (reference sequence). The chain's CDR3 is CASRGTSGYNEQFF. CDR3 nucleotides: TGTGCCAGCAGGGGGACTAGCGGTTACAATGAGCAGTTCTTC.

The rearrangement links TRBV28 to TRBJ1-4; TRBD1 matches at 8 bases. The CDR3 length is 15 residues. The germline V gene has CDR1 MDHEN and CDR2 SYDVKM. V trimming: 5 bases; J trimming: 3 bases; junction bases outside the gene matches: 5. The CDR3 spells CASSAQGASNEKLFF. As DNA, the CDR3 is TGTGCCAGCAGTGCCCAGGGGGCGTCTAATGAAAAACTGTTTTTT. The complete variable domain, with remaining parts taken from reference TRBV28 and TRBJ1-4, reads DVKVTQSSRYLVKRTGEKVFLECVQDMDHENMFWYRQDPGLGLRLIYFSYDVKMKEKGDIPEGYSVSREKKERFSLILESASTNQTSMYLCASSAQGASNEKLFFGSGTQLSVL.

In nucleotides, the CDR3 is TGTGCCAGCAGCCTAGCCGGGACTGCAACAGGTGAGCAGTTCTTC. Translation gives CASSLAGTATGEQFF. The chain combines TRBV9 with TRBJ2-1, with D possibly TRBD2 on 6 matching bases. Germline CDR1 SGDLS, CDR2 YYNGEE. The CDR3 sequence is 15 residues long. V was trimmed by 4 bases and J by 9 bases, leaving 20 bases between them.